One sample yielded the 18 T cell receptor beta chains listed below, sequenced in a study of T cells after yellow fever vaccination. A single record per CDR3 protein comes from TCRdb applying MiXCR to the 5' RACE reads. Of some 350,000 distinct CDR3 sequences in the sample, 3% to 4.5% were seen once. The sequencing here drew on PBMCs, taken 5 days after the yellow fever booster vaccination. Every receptor here comes from a man aged 18 to 30 who received the YFV17D yellow fever vaccine.

This chain uses TRBV7-2 with TRBJ2-1; D is perhaps TRBD2 (7 bases). V gave up 5 bases and J gave up 0 bases, with 20 bases separating them. The CDR3 spans 18 residues. The germline CDR1 and CDR2 sequences are SGHTA and FQGNSA. The CDR3 region has the DNA TGTGCCAGCAGCCGCAGGGGAGTGGGCGGGAGCTCCTACAATGAGCAGTTCTTC. This encodes CASSRRGVGGSSYNEQFF.

This clonotype was detected ten times or more. The chain combines TRBV7-2 with TRBJ2-7; D may be TRBD1 or TRBD2 (6 bases each). Germline V lookup: CDR1 SGHTA, CDR2 FQGNSA. The V gene lost 1 base and the J gene lost 7 bases, with 17 bases spanning the gap. This CDR3 spans 15 amino acids. CDR3 coding DNA: TGTGCCAGCAGCTTAGTTACCGGGGGCCCAGGAGAGCAGTACGTC. Its translation is CASSLVTGGPGEQYV.

The CDR3 spells CSARDSGILSGANVLTF. The DNA of the CDR3 is TGCAGTGCTAGAGATTCGGGTATACTATCTGGGGCCAACGTCCTGACTTTC. The rearrangement links TRBV20-1 to TRBJ2-6, with D hard to call. From germline, CDR1 is DFQATT and CDR2 SNEGSKA (reference sequence). Trimming stripped 0 bases from V and 1 base from J, with 13 bases between. This CDR3 contains 17 residues.

V usage is TRBV10-3 and J usage is TRBJ1-2; TRBD1 aligns across 7 bases. This CDR3 has 14 amino acids. Losses at the gene ends were 4 bases for V and 0 bases for J; bases not matched to a gene: 2. Germline V gives CDR1 ENHRY, CDR2 SYGVKD. The CDR3 DNA is TGTGCCATCAGTGCCGGGACAGCTAACTATGGCTACACCTTC. Protein sequence: CAISAGTANYGYTF.

V and J are TRBV4-2 and TRBJ1-1; 8 nucleotides line up with TRBD1. This CDR3 comprises 17 residues. The V and J ends lost 0 bases and 1 base, in that order; junction bases with no gene match: 7. Germline CDR1 is LGHNA and CDR2 is YNFKEQ. The DNA for the CDR3 is TGTGCCAGCAGCCAAGATCCGACAGGGGCCGGGAACACTGAAGCTTTCTTT. Translating gives CASSQDPTGAGNTEAFF.

This clonotype was seen ten or more times. This chain uses TRBV5-6 with TRBJ2-2, with D possibly matching TRBD2 (5 bases). The CDR3 runs 16 residues. Germline CDR1 SGHDT, CDR2 YYEEEE. V lost 4 bases, J lost 2 bases, and 15 bases lay in between. The CDR3 coding sequence is TGTGCCAGCAGCCCGGACGGGGTCACAAACACCGGGGAGCTGTTTTTT. The encoded protein is CASSPDGVTNTGELFF.

This clonotype came up a few times. The J gene is TRBJ2-1, the V gene TRBV5-5; 7 bases match TRBD2. Germline V gene data show CDR1 as SGHKS and CDR2 as YYEKEE (reference sequence). The V and J ends lost 7 bases and 9 bases, in that order; junction bases with no gene match: 13. CDR3 length: 14 residues. CDR3 in DNA: TGTGCCAGCGGCAGGGCGGGGGTGGAGAGTGAGCAGTTCTTC. Amino acid sequence: CASGRAGVESEQFF.

This clonotype was seen at least ten times. The CDR3, as DNA: TGTGCCAGCAGTCCAGCAAGACCGTACAATGAGCAGTTCTTC. Its protein product is CASSPARPYNEQFF. This chain connects TRBV6-5 to TRBJ2-1; D unclear. Germline assignment: CDR1 MNHEY and CDR2 SVGAGI. The CDR3 covers 14 residues. The germline V and J ends were trimmed by 5 bases and 4 bases, with 12 bases remaining between them.

The V call is TRBV4-3, the J call TRBJ1-5; weak D call: TRBD1 (6 bases). Germline-derived CDR1 and CDR2 are LGHNA and YSLEER. There are 20 residues in the CDR3. Trimming removed 0 bases at V and 0 bases at J, with 21 bases between. CDR3 in amino acids: CASSQEGDRPSSYSNQPQHF. DNA for the CDR3: TGCGCCAGCAGCCAAGAAGGAGACAGGCCCTCGTCTTATAGCAATCAGCCCCAGCATTTT.

Many counts were recorded for this clonotype. The CDR3 DNA reads TGTGCCAGCAGCCCTCCTGGGTCAATGACGGCTAATGAAAAACTGTTTTTT. It encodes CASSPPGSMTANEKLFF. The chain carries TRBV7-2 and TRBJ1-4; D not resolved. Germline assignment: CDR1 SGHTA and CDR2 FQGNSA. The CDR3 totals 17 residues. V dropped 5 bases and J dropped 3 bases, with 19 bases sitting between them.

This clonotype was picked up a small number of times. This chain uses TRBV12-2 with TRBJ2-7. TRBV12-2 represents a pseudogene. This CDR3 comprises 12 residues. DNA for the CDR3: TGTGCAAGTCGCCCTTCGTCCTACGAGCAGTACGTC. The encoded protein is CASRPSSYEQYV.

This clonotype was seen a handful of times. V gene TRBV5-5 combines with J gene TRBJ1-1; maybe TRBD1 (5 bases). Germline CDR1 and CDR2: SGHKS and YYEKEE (reference sequence). This CDR3 has 14 residues. V was pared by 4 bases and J by 5 bases, with 15 bases between. The CDR3 spells CASSTGTVGTEAFF. CDR3 nucleotides: TGTGCCAGCAGCACCGGGACCGTAGGGACTGAAGCTTTCTTT.

This clonotype came up a few times. This chain uses TRBV5-4 with TRBJ1-2, with D possibly matching TRBD1 (6 bases). Germline loops: CDR1 SGHNT, CDR2 YYREEE (reference sequence). CDR3 size: 17 residues. Between the trimmed V and J ends, which lost 0 bases and 5 bases, there was a span of 20 bases. The DNA for the CDR3 is TGTGCCAGCAGCTTGGACCCTACGGGACATACGGGGTATGGCTACACCTTC. Translation: CASSLDPTGHTGYGYTF.

There are many counts of this clonotype. The chain is built from TRBV18 and TRBJ2-7; D may be TRBD2 (6 bases). Germline assignment: CDR1 KGHSH and CDR2 LQKENI. V shed 3 bases and J shed 7 bases, with 13 bases lying between them. The CDR3 length is 13 residues. The CDR3 sequence is CASSPPGGEEQYF. In nucleotides, the CDR3 is TGTGCCAGCTCACCTCCGGGCGGGGAAGAGCAGTACTTC.

This clonotype has a count of ten or more. The V and J genes are TRBV2 and TRBJ1-6; tentative D call: TRBD1 (6 bases). In germline, CDR1 is SNHLY, CDR2 FYNNEI. With 7 bases removed from V and 10 bases from J, the gap between germline ends came to 11 bases. This CDR3 comprises 12 residues. CDR3 nucleotides: TGTGCCAGCACCTTAGGGGGATCACCCCTCCACTTT. This codes for CASTLGGSPLHF.

V and J are TRBV7-3 and TRBJ2-3; D is ambiguous. The germline CDR1 and CDR2 sequences are SGHTA and FQGTGA. This CDR3 is 16 amino acids long. V lost 0 bases and J lost 0, with 10 bases in between. The CDR3: CASSLTQMTSTDTQYF. The DNA for the CDR3 is TGTGCCAGCAGCTTAACACAAATGACTAGCACAGATACGCAGTATTTT.

In this sample, this clonotype turned up a few times. Written as DNA, the CDR3 is TGTGCCAGCAGCTCTCCAGAGAGGGGCAATCAGCCCCAGCATTTT. Its translation is CASSSPERGNQPQHF. V is TRBV7-3 and J is TRBJ1-5, with no clear D. Germline-derived CDR1 and CDR2 are SGHTA and FQGTGA. Trimming took off 4 bases at V and 2 bases at J, with 12 bases between the two ends. The CDR3 covers 15 residues.

In its sample, this clonotype was seen many times. The chain links TRBV19 to TRBJ1-4; D unclear. V gave up 3 bases and J gave up 7 bases, with 18 bases separating them. The length of the CDR3 is 16 residues. The germline CDR1 and CDR2 sequences are LNHDA and SQIVND (reference sequence). The CDR3 reads CASSMRQMKPGEKLFF. In nucleotides, the CDR3 is TGTGCCAGTAGTATGAGGCAAATGAAGCCCGGTGAAAAACTGTTTTTT. The whole variable domain, filled in from reference TRBV19 and TRBJ1-4, reads DGGITQSPKYLFRKEGQNVTLSCEQNLNHDAMYWYRQDPGQGLRLIYYSQIVNDFQKGDIAEGYSVSREKKESFPLTVTSAQKNPTAFYLCASSMRQMKPGEKLFFGSGTQLSVL.